This T cell receptor beta chain came from a study of T cells expressing NK-cell markers. In the study overall: There were seven HCMV-seropositive donors and one seronegative donor among the eight sequenced.

With respect to this clonotype: Its antigen is currently unknown.

CDR3 length equals 14 residues. The study, taken as a whole, reports: Clarity on HCMV specificity was lacking for the expanded NKG2C+ T cell clones. For over five donors, the dominant NKG2C+ clonotypes made up roughly 1.0-7.5% of their CD8+ T cells.

The cDNA for TCR beta came from 5'RACE template switching with UMIs. No DNA is given; TCRdb re-called the 5' RACE reads and lists each CDR3 protein once. The sample data list roughly 390,000 distinct CDR3 sequences. Sequenced material: blood T cells: a sorted CD56 or NKG2C T cell subset, CD4+ or CD8+ T cells, or bulk PBMC T cells (not recorded which). The chain recombines TRBV12-3 or TRBV12-4 with TRBJ2-1; TCRdb's D call of TRBD1 is untestable without DNA. The clonotype originates from a woman aged 45-59 years in good health. The CDR3 sequence: CASRMSPGTHEQFF.